This TCR beta chain was identified in a study of blood T cell repertoires in COVID-19. In the study overall: The cDNA or gDNA used as material had been derived from T cells, B-cell-depleted T cells, or PBMCs.

The authors' processing: Amplification of reference gene primers provided the estimated nucleated cell counts. Only in-frame clones appear in the TCRdb table, and some are missing; sequencing was by immunoSEQ multiplex PCR. That table is the source of V, J and clone size, and D and trimming were worked out from the DNA. The sample contains 210,000 or so clones, approximately 80% of which appear only once. The germline V gene has CDR1 ENHRY and CDR2 SYGVKD. Between the trimmed V and J ends, which lost 7 bases and 0 bases, there was a span of 9 bases. The CDR3 length is 13 residues. Followed longitudinally, the Seattle patients had been enrolled during active infection.

Sequenced input: peripheral blood. The clonotype comes from a woman of 80 years or more with COVID-19, enrolled during active disease. The chain joins TRBV10-3 to TRBJ1-2, with D possibly TRBD1 on 6 matching bases. The CDR3: CAITRGANYGYTF. As DNA, the CDR3 is TGTGCCATCACCAGGGGAGCTAACTATGGCTACACCTTC.